The following is a TCR beta chain sequence with its context. Original handling: How many nucleated cells were present was estimated from reference gene primer amplification. Repertoires were generated with immunoSEQ multiplex PCR, while TCRdb's copy carries only in-frame clones and drops some. V, J and clone size are taken as reported in that table, and D and trimming were inferred from the DNA itself. The sample has roughly 110,000 clones, roughly 83% seen once. The sample is drawn from a study of blood T cell repertoires in COVID-19. Study overall: Italy, Spain and the United States were the sources of the convalescent and acute COVID-19 samples. The cDNA or gDNA used as material had been derived from T cells, B-cell-depleted T cells, or PBMCs.

Germline V CDR1 and CDR2: SNHLY, FYNNEI. This CDR3 contains 11 residues. The V end was cut by 4 bases, the J end by 7 bases, with 5 bases between. The sequence was obtained from a woman in her sixties or seventies with acute or convalescent COVID-19. The chain links TRBV2 to TRBJ2-1; D is uncertain. Sample: peripheral blood. For the CDR3, the DNA is TGTGCCAGCAGTGGAGGAAATGAGCAGTTCTTC. Translating it yields CASSGGNEQFF.